The source of this TCR beta chain is a study of cytomegalovirus exposure and HLA in healthy donors. Study results and limitations: Previously analyzed data showed that most TCR beta V segments were productive at a frequency of about 90% or about 30%.

With regard to this clone: Its specificity is unknown.

Primers included in the PCR were 60 Vbeta and 13 Jbeta primers. Sequencing used immunoSEQ multiplex PCR; TCRdb keeps in-frame clones, though not all of them. This table holds roughly 51,000 clones. The CDR3 runs to 16 residues. The sample was PBMCs. The receptor comes from a male donor in good health and CMV-seropositive. The chain is built from TRBV1 and TRBJ2-5; the tabulated D call, TRBD1, remains unverified against the DNA. The J call may be mistaken, given a closer DNA end match to TRBJ2-7. TRBV1 is assigned pseudogene status. CDR3 DNA sequence: TGCACCAGCAGCCAAGATGCAGGGACAGGGTTTTACGAGCAGTACTTC. This encodes CTSSQDAGTGFYEQYF.